Listed here are 13 T cell receptor beta chains from one sample, sequenced in a study of T-cell memory formation after mild COVID-19. TCRdb reprocessed the 5' RACE reads via MiXCR and lists one record per CDR3 protein. Counted here are about 470,000 distinct CDR3 sequences, 18% occurring once; the ten biggest clones make up roughly 12%. What was sequenced was PBMCs or a T cell subset sorted from them (not recorded which). All receptors derive from an adult woman who had mild COVID-19 (a few samples of this study predate the infection). Cell type and time point are not known.

This clonotype was found a few times. This chain links TRBV7-3 with TRBJ2-2; maybe TRBD1 (6 bases). The germline CDR1 and CDR2 sequences are SGHTA and FQGTGA. The CDR3 sequence is 15 residues long. The V and J ends lost 4 bases and 1 base respectively, with 10 bases between them. The chain's CDR3 is CASSSSTGNTGELFF. Written as DNA, the CDR3 is TGTGCCAGCAGCTCATCGACAGGGAACACCGGGGAGCTGTTTTTT.

This chain joins TRBV12-3 or TRBV12-4 and TRBJ2-5; TRBD2 aligns across 7 bases. This CDR3 is 15 amino acids long. Trimming cost V 6 bases and J 9 bases; bases outside gene matches: 16. The CDR3 nucleotides are TGTGCCAGCAGCCCACTAGCGACCCAGGGCATAGCCCAGTACTTC. Translating gives CASSPLATQGIAQYF.

This clonotype was recorded a few times. The chain links TRBV11-1 to TRBJ2-2; 8 bases fit TRBD2. The CDR3 contains 15 residues. Germline loops: CDR1 SGHAT, CDR2 FQDESV (reference sequence). V shed 0 bases and J 6 bases; nucleotides not matched to a gene: 3. CDR3 coding DNA: TGTGCCAGCAGCTTAGCGTCCGGGGGGGCCGGGGAGCTGTTTTTT. It codes for CASSLASGGAGELFF.

The chain has TRBV10-3 and TRBJ2-3; D unclear. The germline V and J ends were trimmed by 3 bases and 2 bases, with 6 bases remaining between them. CDR3 size: 13 residues. CDR1 ENHRY and CDR2 SYGVKD come from the germline V gene. CDR3 nucleotide sequence: TGTGCCATCAGTGACAGATACACAGATACGCAGTATTTT. This encodes CAISDRYTDTQYF.

The genes are TRBV7-2 and TRBJ2-7, with 11 bases aligning to TRBD2. CDR3 length: 15 amino acids. The germline V gene encodes CDR1 SGHTA and CDR2 FQGNSA. V lost 4 bases, J lost 3 bases, and 5 bases stayed unmatched. CDR3 protein: CASSSGLADVYEQYF. In DNA form, the CDR3 reads TGTGCCAGCAGCTCGGGACTAGCGGACGTCTACGAGCAGTACTTC. The variable domain in full, with the rest retrieved from reference TRBV7-2 and TRBJ2-7, is GAGVSQSPSNKVTEKGKDVELRCDPISGHTALYWYRQSLGQGLEFLIYFQGNSAPDKSGLPSDRFSAERTGGSVSTLTIQRTQQEDSAVYLCASSSGLADVYEQYFGPGTRLTVT.

This clonotype turned up a few times. V usage is TRBV11-3 and J usage is TRBJ2-5; TRBD2 matches 9 bases. This CDR3 contains 16 residues. The V gene end was trimmed by 2 bases and the J gene end by 1 base; junction bases not matched to a gene: 5. The germline V gene encodes CDR1 SGHNT and CDR2 YENEEA. DNA for the CDR3: TGTGCCAGCAGCTTAAATGCGGGAGGGCCCCAAGAGACCCAGTACTTC. Amino acid sequence: CASSLNAGGPQETQYF.

This clonotype showed up many times. The chain carries TRBV12-3 or TRBV12-4 and TRBJ1-5, with D uncertain. The CDR3 loop spans 13 amino acids. V gave up 1 base and J gave up 0 bases, with 1 base separating them. The CDR3 here is CASSLGSNQPQHF. The CDR3 coding sequence is TGTGCCAGCAGTTTAGGTAGCAATCAGCCCCAGCATTTT.

The genes are TRBV11-2 and TRBJ1-2; TRBD1 is a possible D gene (5 bases). CDR1 is SGHAT, CDR2 FQNNGV, per germline. V was shortened by 5 bases and J by 8 bases, with 24 bases between the two germline ends. CDR3 length: 16 amino acids. As DNA, the CDR3 is TGTGCCAGCAGCCTTAGGAACGCTGGGACCCTAGGGGGCTACACCTTC. Its translation is CASSLRNAGTLGGYTF.

The CDR3 DNA is TGTGCCTCCAGCCTAGACGGGACAGGGAATAATTCACCCCTCCACTTT. As protein: CASSLDGTGNNSPLHF. This chain joins TRBV10-3 and TRBJ1-6; 9 positions agree with TRBD1. Germline lookup yields CDR1 ENHRY and CDR2 SYGVKD. Trimming took 11 bases from V and 5 from J; bases not matched to a gene: 13. This CDR3 region has 16 residues.

As DNA, the CDR3 is TGTGCCAGCAGTTCGACAGAAAGCTTTAATTCACCCCTCCACTTT. This translates into CASSSTESFNSPLHF. The chain links TRBV12-3 or TRBV12-4 to TRBJ1-6, with D perhaps matching TRBD1 (5 bases). The V end lost 4 bases, the J end lost 6 bases, and 13 bases lay between the germline ends. The CDR3 runs to 15 residues.

V gene TRBV20-1 combines with J gene TRBJ2-7; 9 positions match TRBD2. This CDR3 contains 14 residues. Germline trimming cut 1 base from V and 7 bases from J; bases unmatched to any gene: 8. Germline V gene data show CDR1 as DFQATT and CDR2 as SNEGSKA (reference sequence). The CDR3 is CSARAWTSVREQYF. The CDR3 bases are TGCAGTGCTAGAGCCTGGACTAGCGTTCGAGAGCAGTACTTC.

This clonotype came up a few times. This rearrangement joins TRBV18 to TRBJ2-5, with 10 bases that match TRBD2. CDR3 length equals 15 residues. The junction had 12 bases not matched to a gene; V was cut back by 6 bases and J by 8 bases. Germline V CDR1 and CDR2: KGHSH, LQKENI. CDR3 DNA: TGTGCCAGCTCCCGCGGACTAGCGGAGTCGGAAACCCAGTACTTC. Encoded protein: CASSRGLAESETQYF.

This clonotype was recorded only once. The rearrangement uses TRBV4-1 and TRBJ2-2, with D maybe TRBD2 (6 bases). V was trimmed by 0 bases and J by 4 bases, leaving 15 bases between them. Germline V gene sequence: CDR1 MGHRA, CDR2 YSYEKL. The CDR3 totals 17 residues. The DNA for the CDR3 is TGCGCCAGCAGCCAAGAGGTGGGGGGAGCCCCCACCGGGGAGCTGTTTTTT. Translation: CASSQEVGGAPTGELFF.